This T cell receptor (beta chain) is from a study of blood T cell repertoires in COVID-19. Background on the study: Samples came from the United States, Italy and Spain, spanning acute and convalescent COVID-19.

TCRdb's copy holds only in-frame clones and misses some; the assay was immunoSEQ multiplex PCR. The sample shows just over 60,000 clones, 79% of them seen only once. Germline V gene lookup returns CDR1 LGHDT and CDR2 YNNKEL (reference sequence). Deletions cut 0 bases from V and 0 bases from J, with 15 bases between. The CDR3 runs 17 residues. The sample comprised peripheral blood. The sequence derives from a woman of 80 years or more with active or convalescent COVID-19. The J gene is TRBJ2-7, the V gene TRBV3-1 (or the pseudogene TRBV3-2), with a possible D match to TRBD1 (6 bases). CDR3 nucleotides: TGTGCCAGCAGCCAAGATTTTGGGGACACCCTCTCCTACGAGCAGTACTTC. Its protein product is CASSQDFGDTLSYEQYF.